The 17 T cell receptor beta chains below all came from one sample that was sequenced in a study of T cells in Graves' hyperthyroidism and ophthalmopathy. What was amplified from RNA transcripts were TCR beta CDR3 regions. In the first-round RT-PCR of the TCR CDR3, the HTBI primer set was used. A single record per CDR3 protein comes from TCRdb applying MiXCR to the multiplex PCR reads. The table includes around 520,000 distinct CDR3 sequences, 14% detected once. The specimen sequenced was blood. These receptors all stem from a woman between 40 and 55 years old with Graves' hyperthyroidism.

The chain's CDR3 is CASSPSENTGQPQHF. DNA for the CDR3: TGTGCCAGCTCACCGTCAGAAAATACGGGTCAGCCCCAGCATTTT. This chain uses TRBV18 with TRBJ1-5, with unresolved D. V was shortened by 3 bases and J by 6 bases, with 15 bases between the two germline ends. The germline CDR1 and CDR2 sequences are KGHSH and LQKENI. CDR3 length: 15 residues.

This clonotype was counted many times. The gene calls are TRBV28 and TRBJ2-7; 7 bases agree with TRBD1. Germline V gene data show CDR1 as MDHEN and CDR2 as SYDVKM. This CDR3 spans 15 amino acids. The J segment lost 2 bases and the V segment lost 6 bases, leaving 10 bases of the junction unmatched. The CDR3 nucleotides read TGTGCCAGCAGCCTACGAACAGGGGCCCCCTACGAGCAGTACTTC. It translates to CASSLRTGAPYEQYF.

The V call is TRBV7-8, the J call TRBJ2-1, with D possibly being TRBD2 (5 bases). CDR3 length: 13 amino acids. Trimming removed 3 bases from V and 11 bases from J, with 14 bases in between. CDR1 and CDR2 from the germline V gene are SGHVS and FQNEAQ. The CDR3: CASSFGNWNKQFF. Here the CDR3 DNA reads TGTGCCAGCAGCTTCGGGAATTGGAATAAGCAGTTCTTC.

In this sample, this clonotype turned up many times. As DNA, the CDR3 is TGTGCCAGCAGCCAAGACAATCCGGGACAGGGTTTCAACGAGCAGTACTTC. Its protein product is CASSQDNPGQGFNEQYF. The J gene is TRBJ2-7, the V gene TRBV3-1, with 9 bases identical to TRBD1. The CDR3 is 17 residues long. The junction had 11 bases not matched to a gene; V was cut back by 0 bases and J by 5 bases. Per the germline V gene, CDR1 is LGHDT and CDR2 is YNNKEL (reference sequence).

A word on this clonotype: This could be a read error, since a much larger clone is one nucleotide away. This chain links TRBV11-2 with TRBJ2-7, with TRBD2 matching over 9 bases. The V gene's germline CDR1 is SGHAT and CDR2 FQNNGV. The length of the CDR3 is 15 residues. The V gene end was trimmed by 1 base and the J gene end by 7 bases; junction bases not matched to a gene: 8. The CDR3 loop is CASSLVPSGTGEQYF. The DNA for the CDR3 is TGTGCCAGCAGCTTAGTCCCTAGCGGGACGGGTGAGCAGTACTTC.

There are many counts of this clonotype. The rearrangement links TRBV5-1 to TRBJ2-1; a possible D gene is TRBD2 (5 bases). The CDR3 is made up of 18 amino acids. V dropped 4 bases and J dropped 0 bases, with 20 bases sitting between them. Germline V gives CDR1 SGHRS, CDR2 YFSETQ. DNA for the CDR3: TGCGCCAGCAGCGGGAGCCGGGATACTCTACTCTCCTACAATGAGCAGTTCTTC. Its protein is CASSGSRDTLLSYNEQFF.

The table lists this clonotype with many counts. This chain connects TRBV3-1 to TRBJ2-1, with 13 bases lining up with TRBD2. The CDR3 covers 16 residues. Germline V gene lookup returns CDR1 LGHDT and CDR2 YNNKEL (reference sequence). The ends lost 3 bases at V and 7 bases at J; junction bases unmatched: 6. This CDR3 is CASSQRTSGSANEQFF. The CDR3 DNA is TGTGCCAGCAGCCAGAGGACTAGCGGGAGTGCGAATGAGCAGTTCTTC.

This clonotype was counted ten times or more. As DNA, the CDR3 is TGCAGCGTTGAATATCCGGGACAGAAGTCCAGGGAGACCCAGTACTTC. Its protein product is CSVEYPGQKSRETQYF. The J gene is TRBJ2-5, the V gene TRBV29-1, with TRBD1 matching over 7 bases. Germline CDR1 SQVTM, CDR2 ANQGSEA. The CDR3 covers 16 residues. The ends lost 2 bases at V and 5 bases at J; junction bases unmatched: 14. The whole variable domain, filled in from reference TRBV29-1 and TRBJ2-5, reads SAVISQKPSRDICQRGTSLTIQCQVDSQVTMMFWYRQQPGQSLTLIATANQGSEATYESGFVIDKFPISRPNLTFSTLTVSNMSPEDSSIYLCSVEYPGQKSRETQYFGPGTRLLVL.

At least ten counts were recorded for this clonotype. V and J are TRBV18 and TRBJ2-3; D tentatively reads TRBD1 or TRBD2 (6 bases each). CDR1 and CDR2 from the germline V gene are KGHSH and LQKENI. The CDR3 is made up of 14 amino acids. The ends were cut back, 5 bases at V and 4 bases at J, with 13 bases in the middle. The CDR3 loop reads CASSSGGGPDTQYF. Here the CDR3 DNA reads TGTGCCAGCTCATCCGGTGGGGGGCCAGATACGCAGTATTTT.

This clonotype was counted ten times or more. J is TRBJ2-2 and V is TRBV5-1; possibly TRBD2 for D (7 bases). CDR1 and CDR2 (germline): SGHRS, YFSETQ. This CDR3 is built from 17 residues. The germline V and J ends were trimmed by 4 bases and 5 bases, with 21 bases remaining between them. The CDR3 region is CASSTTGGPGVTGELFF. CDR3 DNA sequence: TGCGCCAGCAGCACAACCGGGGGGCCGGGAGTAACCGGGGAGCTGTTTTTT.

The sample holds many counts of this clonotype. This rearrangement joins TRBV2 to TRBJ2-7; TRBD2 agrees at 10 bases. The germline gives CDR1 SNHLY, CDR2 FYNNEI. This CDR3 is 14 amino acids long. V lost 5 bases and J lost 2; bases outside the gene matches: 3. Here the CDR3 DNA reads TGTGCCAGCAGTCTAGCGGGAGACCCCTACGAGCAGTACTTC. This sequence encodes CASSLAGDPYEQYF.

This clonotype has at least ten counts. The chain has TRBV7-9 and TRBJ2-5, with TRBD2 matching 8 bases. V gave up 5 bases and J gave up 2 bases; unmatched junction bases: 4. Germline values: CDR1 SEHNR, CDR2 FQNEAQ (reference sequence). The CDR3 has 14 amino acids. CDR3: CASSPRLAQETQYF. The CDR3 bases are TGTGCCAGCAGCCCCCGACTAGCGCAAGAGACCCAGTACTTC.

The chain combines TRBV7-2 with TRBJ1-1; D gene uncertain. The CDR3 contains 13 residues. Trimming stripped 2 bases from V and 4 bases from J, with 8 bases between. Germline CDR1 and CDR2: SGHTA and FQGNSA. CDR3 in DNA: TGTGCCAGCAGCTTATTCGTCGGCACTGAAGCTTTCTTT. It yields the protein CASSLFVGTEAFF.

This clonotype appeared many times. The chain is built from TRBV18 and TRBJ2-2; D gene ambiguous. Trimming pared 6 bases from V and 2 bases from J, leaving 10 bases between. Germline CDR1 is KGHSH and CDR2 is LQKENI. This CDR3 has 14 amino acids. CDR3 coding DNA: TGTGCCAGCTCGGAATCAGTAAACACCGGGGAGCTGTTTTTT. It encodes CASSESVNTGELFF.

In the case of this clonotype: This could be a read error, since a much larger clone is one nucleotide away. The chain employs TRBV6-1 and TRBJ2-3; tentatively, D is TRBD1 (6 bases). Germline CDR1 reads MNHNS; CDR2 reads SASEGT. V was clipped by 2 bases and J by 6 bases, with 21 bases between them. The CDR3 is 17 residues long. The CDR3 reads CASSEWVTGVCGDTQYF. The CDR3 coding sequence is TGTGCCAGCAGTGAATGGGTGACAGGAGTATGTGGGGATACGCAGTATTTT.

This sequence joins TRBV12-3 or TRBV12-4 and TRBJ1-2; TRBD1 matches 10 bases. With 5 bases clipped from V and 0 bases from J, the junction kept 21 bases outside the gene matches. There are 21 residues in the CDR3. CDR3 nucleotide sequence: TGTGCCAGCAGTGCCCGGGACAGGGGCTATCCCACCCCGAAAACTAACTATGGCTACACCTTC. As protein: CASSARDRGYPTPKTNYGYTF.

This clonotype has ten or more counts. The chain employs TRBV18 and TRBJ2-7; D remains unclear. This CDR3 has 13 residues. V gave up 2 bases and J gave up 5 bases, with 10 bases separating them. The germline CDR1 and CDR2 sequences are KGHSH and LQKENI. The CDR3 here is CASSPDFKNEQYF. CDR3 nucleotides: TGTGCCAGCTCACCAGACTTCAAGAACGAGCAGTACTTC.